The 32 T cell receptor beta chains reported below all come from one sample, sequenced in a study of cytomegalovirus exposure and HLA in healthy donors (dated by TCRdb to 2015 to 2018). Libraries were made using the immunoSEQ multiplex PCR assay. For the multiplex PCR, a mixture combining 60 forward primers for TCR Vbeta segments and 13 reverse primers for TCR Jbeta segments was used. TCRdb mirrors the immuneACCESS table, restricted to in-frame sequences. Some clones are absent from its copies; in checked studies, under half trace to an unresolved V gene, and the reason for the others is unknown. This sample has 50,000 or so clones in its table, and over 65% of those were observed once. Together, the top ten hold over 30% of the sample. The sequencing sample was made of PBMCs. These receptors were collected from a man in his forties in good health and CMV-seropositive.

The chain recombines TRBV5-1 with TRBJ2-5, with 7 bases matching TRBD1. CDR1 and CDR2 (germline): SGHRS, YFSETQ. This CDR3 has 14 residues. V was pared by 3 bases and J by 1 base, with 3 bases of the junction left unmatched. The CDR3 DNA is TGCGCCAGCAGCTCGACAGGGCTCCAAGAGACCCAGTACTTC. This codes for CASSSTGLQETQYF.

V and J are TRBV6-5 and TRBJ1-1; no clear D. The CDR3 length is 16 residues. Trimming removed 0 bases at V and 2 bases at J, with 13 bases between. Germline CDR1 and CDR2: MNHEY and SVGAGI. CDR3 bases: TGTGCCAGCAGTTACTCAGCGTTCGAGAGAAACACTGAAGCTTTCTTT. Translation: CASSYSAFERNTEAFF.

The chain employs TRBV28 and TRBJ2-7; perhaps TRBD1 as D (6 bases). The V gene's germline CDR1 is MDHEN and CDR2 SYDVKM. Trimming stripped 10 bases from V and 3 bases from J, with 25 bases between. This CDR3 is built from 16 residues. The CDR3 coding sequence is TGTGCCACTTATACCCCCACCGGGACACAAGGCTACGAGCAGTACTTC. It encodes CATYTPTGTQGYEQYF.

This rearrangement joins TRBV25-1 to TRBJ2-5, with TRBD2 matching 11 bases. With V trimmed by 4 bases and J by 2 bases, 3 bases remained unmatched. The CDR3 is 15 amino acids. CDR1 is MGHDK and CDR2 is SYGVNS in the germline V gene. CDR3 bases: TGTGCCAGCAGTGCATTAGCGGGGGGGCAAGAGACCCAGTACTTC. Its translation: CASSALAGGQETQYF.

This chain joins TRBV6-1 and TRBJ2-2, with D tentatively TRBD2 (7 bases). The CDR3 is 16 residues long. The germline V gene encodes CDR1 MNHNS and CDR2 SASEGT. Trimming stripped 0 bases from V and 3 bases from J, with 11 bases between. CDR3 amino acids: CASSEALGGDTGELFF. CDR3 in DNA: TGTGCCAGCAGTGAAGCGCTAGGGGGGGACACCGGGGAGCTGTTTTTT.

CDR3 in amino acids: CAWSVPGAVSYNEQFF. Written as DNA, the CDR3 is TGTGCCTGGAGTGTACCAGGAGCGGTCTCCTACAATGAGCAGTTCTTC. This chain joins TRBV30 and TRBJ2-1, with a possible D match to TRBD2 (5 bases). The germline gives CDR1 GTSNPN, CDR2 SVGIG (reference sequence). V lost 0 bases to trimming and J lost 0 bases, with 12 bases between them. The length of the CDR3 is 16 residues.

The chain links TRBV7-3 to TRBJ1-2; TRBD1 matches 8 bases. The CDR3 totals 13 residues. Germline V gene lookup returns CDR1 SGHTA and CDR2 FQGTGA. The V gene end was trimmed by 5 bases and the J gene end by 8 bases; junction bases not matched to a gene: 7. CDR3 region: CASSEQTGDGYTF. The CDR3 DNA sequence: TGTGCCAGCAGCGAGCAGACAGGGGACGGCTACACCTTC.

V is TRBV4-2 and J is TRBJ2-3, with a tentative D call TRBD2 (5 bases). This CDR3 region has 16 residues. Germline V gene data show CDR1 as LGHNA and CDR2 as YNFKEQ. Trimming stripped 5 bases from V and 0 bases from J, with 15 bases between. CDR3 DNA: TGTGCCAGCAGCGTTCGGGTGGCTAGCAGCACAGATACGCAGTATTTT. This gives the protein CASSVRVASSTDTQYF.

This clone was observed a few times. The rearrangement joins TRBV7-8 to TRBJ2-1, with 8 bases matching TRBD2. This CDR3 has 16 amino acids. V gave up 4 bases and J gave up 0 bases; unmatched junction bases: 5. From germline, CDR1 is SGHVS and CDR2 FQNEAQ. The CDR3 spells CASSYFGTSSYNEQFF. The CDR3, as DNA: TGTGCCAGCAGCTACTTCGGGACTAGCTCCTACAATGAGCAGTTCTTC.

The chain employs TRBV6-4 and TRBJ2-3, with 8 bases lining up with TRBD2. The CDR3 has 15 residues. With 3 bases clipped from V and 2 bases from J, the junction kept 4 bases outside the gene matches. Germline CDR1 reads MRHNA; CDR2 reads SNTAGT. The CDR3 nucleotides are TGTGCCAGCAGTGATTTAGGACTAGCCACAGATACGCAGTATTTT. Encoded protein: CASSDLGLATDTQYF.

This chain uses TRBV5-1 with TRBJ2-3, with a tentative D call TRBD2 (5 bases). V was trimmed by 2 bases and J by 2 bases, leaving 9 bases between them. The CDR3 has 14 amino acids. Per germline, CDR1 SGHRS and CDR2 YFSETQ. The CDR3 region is CASSFGGYTDTQYF. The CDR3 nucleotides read TGCGCCAGCAGCTTTGGAGGATACACAGATACGCAGTATTTT.

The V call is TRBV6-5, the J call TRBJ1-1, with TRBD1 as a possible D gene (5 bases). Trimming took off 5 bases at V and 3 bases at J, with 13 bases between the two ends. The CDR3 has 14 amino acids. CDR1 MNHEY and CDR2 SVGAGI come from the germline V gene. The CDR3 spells CASSDSGGDTEAFF. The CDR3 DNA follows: TGTGCCAGCAGTGATTCGGGGGGAGACACTGAAGCTTTCTTT.

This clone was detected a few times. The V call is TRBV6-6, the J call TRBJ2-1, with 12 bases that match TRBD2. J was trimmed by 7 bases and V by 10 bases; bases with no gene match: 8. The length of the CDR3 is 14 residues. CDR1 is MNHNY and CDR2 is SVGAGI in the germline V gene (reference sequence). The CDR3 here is CATRLAGGRNEQFF. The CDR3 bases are TGTGCCACCCGCCTAGCGGGGGGGCGTAATGAGCAGTTCTTC.

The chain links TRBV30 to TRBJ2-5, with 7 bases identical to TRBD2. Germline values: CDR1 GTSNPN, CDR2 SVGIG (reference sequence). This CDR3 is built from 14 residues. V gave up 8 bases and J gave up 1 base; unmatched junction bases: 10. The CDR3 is CARNILAVQETQYF. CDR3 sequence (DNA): TGTGCCCGGAATATCCTAGCGGTCCAAGAGACCCAGTACTTC.

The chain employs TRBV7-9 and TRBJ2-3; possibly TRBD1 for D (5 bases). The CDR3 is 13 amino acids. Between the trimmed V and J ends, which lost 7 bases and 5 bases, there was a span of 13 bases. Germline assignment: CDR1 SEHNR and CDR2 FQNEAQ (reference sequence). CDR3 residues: CASNSQGRDTQYF. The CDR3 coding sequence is TGTGCCAGCAATTCTCAGGGAAGAGATACGCAGTATTTT.

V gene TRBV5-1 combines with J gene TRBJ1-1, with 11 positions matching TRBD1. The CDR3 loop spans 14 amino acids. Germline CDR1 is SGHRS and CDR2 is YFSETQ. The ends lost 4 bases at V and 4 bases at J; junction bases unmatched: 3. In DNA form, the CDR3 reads TGCGCCAGCAGCGGGGACAGGGGGAGCACTGAAGCTTTCTTT. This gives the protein CASSGDRGSTEAFF.

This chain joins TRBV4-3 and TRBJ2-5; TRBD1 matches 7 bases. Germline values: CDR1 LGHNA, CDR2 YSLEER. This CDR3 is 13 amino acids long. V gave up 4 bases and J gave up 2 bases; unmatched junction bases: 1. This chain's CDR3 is CASSPGQQETQYF. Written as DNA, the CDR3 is TGCGCCAGCAGCCCGGGACAGCAAGAGACCCAGTACTTC.

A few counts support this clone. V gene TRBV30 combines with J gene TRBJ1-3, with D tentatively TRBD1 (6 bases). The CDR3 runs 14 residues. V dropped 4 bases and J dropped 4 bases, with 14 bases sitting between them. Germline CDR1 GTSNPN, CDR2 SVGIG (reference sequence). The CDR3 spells CAWMGAGRGNTIYF. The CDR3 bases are TGTGCCTGGATGGGGGCAGGGCGAGGAAACACCATATATTTT.

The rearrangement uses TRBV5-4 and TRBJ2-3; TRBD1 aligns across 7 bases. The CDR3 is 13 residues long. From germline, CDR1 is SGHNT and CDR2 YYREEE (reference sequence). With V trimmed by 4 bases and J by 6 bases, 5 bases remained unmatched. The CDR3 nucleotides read TGTGCCAGCAGCACCAGGGGGTCGGATACGCAGTATTTT. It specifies CASSTRGSDTQYF.

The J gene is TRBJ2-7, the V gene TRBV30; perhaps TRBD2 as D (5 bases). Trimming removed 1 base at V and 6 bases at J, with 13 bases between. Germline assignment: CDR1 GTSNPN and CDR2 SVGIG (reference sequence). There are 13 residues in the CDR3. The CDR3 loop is CAWSAEARGEQYF. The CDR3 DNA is TGTGCCTGGAGTGCTGAGGCCCGGGGCGAGCAGTACTTC. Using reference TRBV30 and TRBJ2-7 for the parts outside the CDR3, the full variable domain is SQTIHQWPATLVQPVGSPLSLECTVEGTSNPNLYWYRQAAGRGLQLLFYSVGIGQISSEVPQNLSASRPQDRQFILSSKKLLLSDSGFYLCAWSAEARGEQYFGPGTRLTVT.

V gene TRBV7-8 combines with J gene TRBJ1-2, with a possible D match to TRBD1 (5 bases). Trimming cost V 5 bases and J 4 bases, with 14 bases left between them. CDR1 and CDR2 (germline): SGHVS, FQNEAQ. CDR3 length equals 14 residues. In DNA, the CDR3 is TGTGCCAGCAGCCTCAGTAGGGGCGTCTATGGCTACACCTTC. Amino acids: CASSLSRGVYGYTF.

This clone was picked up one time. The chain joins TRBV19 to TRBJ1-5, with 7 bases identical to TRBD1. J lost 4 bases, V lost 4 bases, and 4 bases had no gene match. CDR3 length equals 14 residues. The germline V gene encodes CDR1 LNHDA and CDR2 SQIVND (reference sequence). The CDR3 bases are TGTGCCAGTAGTACTAGACAGGGAAATCAGCCCCAGCATTTT. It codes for CASSTRQGNQPQHF.

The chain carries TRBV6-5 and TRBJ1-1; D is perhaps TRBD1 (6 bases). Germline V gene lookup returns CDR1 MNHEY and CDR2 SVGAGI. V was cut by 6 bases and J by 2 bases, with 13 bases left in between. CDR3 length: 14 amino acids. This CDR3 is CASSAGTYNTEAFF. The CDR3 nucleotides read TGTGCCAGCAGCGCCGGGACATACAACACTGAAGCTTTCTTT.

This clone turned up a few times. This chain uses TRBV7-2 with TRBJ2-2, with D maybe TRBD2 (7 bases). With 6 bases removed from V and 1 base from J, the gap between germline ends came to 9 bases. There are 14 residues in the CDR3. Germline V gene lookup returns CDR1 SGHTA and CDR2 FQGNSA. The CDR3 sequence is CASRGGRNTGELFF. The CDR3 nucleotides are TGTGCCAGCAGGGGGGGGCGGAACACCGGGGAGCTGTTTTTT.

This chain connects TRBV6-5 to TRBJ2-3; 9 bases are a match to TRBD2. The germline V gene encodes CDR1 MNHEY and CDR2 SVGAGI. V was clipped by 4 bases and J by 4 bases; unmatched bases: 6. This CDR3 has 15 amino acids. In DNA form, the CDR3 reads TGTGCCAGCAGTTCAGTAGCGGGGGCGGCAGATACGCAGTATTTT. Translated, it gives CASSSVAGAADTQYF.

The CDR3 spells CASSLQVNTEAFF. The DNA for the CDR3 is TGTGCCAGCAGCTTACAGGTGAACACTGAAGCTTTCTTT. The V call is TRBV7-3, the J call TRBJ1-1; D unresolved. CDR3 length equals 13 residues. Per germline, CDR1 SGHTA and CDR2 FQGTGA. Trimming stripped 2 bases from V and 0 bases from J, with 4 bases between.

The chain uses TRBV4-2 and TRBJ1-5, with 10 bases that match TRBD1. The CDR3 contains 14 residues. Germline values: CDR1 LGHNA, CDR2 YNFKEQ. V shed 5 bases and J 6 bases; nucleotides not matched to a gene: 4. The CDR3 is CASSIGTGVQPQHF. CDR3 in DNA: TGTGCCAGCAGCATTGGGACAGGGGTTCAGCCCCAGCATTTT.

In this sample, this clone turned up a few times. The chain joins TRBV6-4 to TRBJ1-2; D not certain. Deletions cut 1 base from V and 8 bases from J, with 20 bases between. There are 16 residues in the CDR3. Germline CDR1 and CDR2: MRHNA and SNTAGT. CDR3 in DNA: TGTGCCAGCAGTGACTTCCGGGAGCAGCCTTCCATAGGCTACACCTTC. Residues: CASSDFREQPSIGYTF.

The CDR3 reads CASSNRGEQYF. In DNA, the CDR3 is TGTGCCAGCAGCAACCGGGGAGAGCAGTACTTC. V and J are TRBV7-8 and TRBJ2-7, with a tentative D call TRBD2 (5 bases). Trimming shortened V by 5 bases and J by 7 bases, and 9 bases separated the two germline ends. Germline CDR1 reads SGHVS; CDR2 reads FQNEAQ. This CDR3 has 11 amino acids.

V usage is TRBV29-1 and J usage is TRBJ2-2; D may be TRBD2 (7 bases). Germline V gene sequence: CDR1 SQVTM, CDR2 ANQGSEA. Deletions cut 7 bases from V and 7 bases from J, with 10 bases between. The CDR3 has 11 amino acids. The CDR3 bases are TGCAGCGGGGGGGGCAACGGGGAGCTGTTTTTT. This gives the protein CSGGGNGELFF.

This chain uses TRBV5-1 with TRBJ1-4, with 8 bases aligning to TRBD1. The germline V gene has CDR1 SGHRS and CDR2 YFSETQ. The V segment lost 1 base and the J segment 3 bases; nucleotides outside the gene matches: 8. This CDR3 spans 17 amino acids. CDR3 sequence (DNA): TGCGCCAGCAGCTTGCGGAACCAGGGGGCTGCTAATGAAAAACTGTTTTTT. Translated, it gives CASSLRNQGAANEKLFF.

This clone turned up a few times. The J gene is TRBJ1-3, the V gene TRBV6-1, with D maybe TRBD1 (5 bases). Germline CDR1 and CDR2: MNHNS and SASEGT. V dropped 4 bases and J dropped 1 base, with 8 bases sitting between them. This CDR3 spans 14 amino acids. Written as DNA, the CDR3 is TGTGCCAGCAGTGGCGCAGGGTCTGGAAACACCATATATTTT. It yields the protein CASSGAGSGNTIYF.